Listed here are 24 T cell receptor beta chains from one sample, sequenced in a study of tumor and adjacent non-tumor tissue in lung cancer (dated by TCRdb to 2017 to 2018). Library prep was done by multiplex PCR. Sequencing was performed on an Illumina HiSeq 2500. TCRbeta libraries were built by three rounds of nested PCR using primers (Table S4), following protocols modified from ARM-PCR. TCRdb reprocessed the public reads (quality trimming at Q25 with fastp, clone calling with MiXCR) and kept in-frame beta chains. Duplicate CDR3 protein sequences are folded into a single record with the most common DNA and genes. In this sample the table shows about 93,000 distinct CDR3 sequences, just over 65% of which occur a single time. Around 18% of the sample rests with the top ten. RNA was isolated from bulk, unsorted tissue, and RNA quality was assessed with a NanoDrop ND-1000 and an Agilent 2100. The source material was lung tumor tissue. The source of these receptors is a man aged 60-69 years with non-small cell lung cancer.

Turning to this clonotype: Being one base from a much bigger clone, this may be a read error. The chain is built from TRBV20-1 and TRBJ2-4; D call uncertain. Germline V lookup: CDR1 DFQATT, CDR2 SNEGSKA (reference sequence). This CDR3 has 14 residues. The V end was cut by 1 base, the J end by 6 bases, with 13 bases between. The DNA of the CDR3 is TGCAGTGCTAGAGTCACAGACCAGCGAAACATTCAGTACTTC. Protein: CSARVTDQRNIQYF.

This clonotype was counted only a few times. The chain links TRBV6-6 to TRBJ2-7; a weak D match, TRBD1 (5 bases). The CDR3 length is 17 residues. From germline, CDR1 is MNHNY and CDR2 SVGAGI (reference sequence). V lost 0 bases to trimming and J lost 2 bases, with 17 bases between them. DNA for the CDR3: TGTGCCAGCAGTTACTCCGGACATGGACATGCCCCCTACGAGCAGTACTTC. This gives the protein CASSYSGHGHAPYEQYF.

Worth noting for this clonotype: Compared with germline, one end of the junction differs, possibly owing to a read error. V and J are TRBV11-1 and TRBJ2-1; 8 bases agree with TRBD1. The germline CDR1 and CDR2 sequences are SGHAT and FQDESV (reference sequence). The CDR3 runs to 14 residues. In nucleotides, the CDR3 is TGTGTCAGCGGACCAGGGGGCTCTTGCGATGAGCAATTCTTC. Translating gives CVSGPGGSCDEQFF.

This clonotype was counted a few times. A much larger clone differs from this one at a single base, so this may be a read error. The chain recombines TRBV12-3 or TRBV12-4 with TRBJ1-4; possibly TRBD1 for D (5 bases). The CDR3 loop spans 14 amino acids. Trimming removed 7 bases from V and 8 bases from J, with 17 bases in between. CDR3 DNA: TGTGCCAGCACTCTGGGGGGAGAGGAGGAAAAACTGTTTTTT. Translated, it gives CASTLGGEEEKLFF.

A note on this clonotype: A much larger clone differs from this one at a single base, so this may be a read error. This chain uses TRBV12-3 or TRBV12-4 with TRBJ2-1; 8 bases agree with TRBD2. The CDR3 spans 16 residues. The ends lost 6 bases at V and 1 base at J; junction bases unmatched: 8. The CDR3 loop reads CASRDSGARSYNEQFF. The DNA for the CDR3 is TGTGCCAGCAGGGATAGCGGGGCGAGATCCTACAATGAGCAGTTCTTC.

The chain employs TRBV19 and TRBJ2-3; TRBD1 agrees at 7 bases. Unmatched junction bases numbered 4, after V lost 6 bases and J lost 1 base. Germline V gene data show CDR1 as LNHDA and CDR2 as SQIVND (reference sequence). The CDR3 extends over 14 amino acids. The CDR3 here is CASRDRDGTDTQYF. The CDR3 DNA sequence: TGTGCCAGTAGAGACAGGGACGGCACAGATACGCAGTATTTT.

Concerning this clonotype itself: This may stem from a read error, because a much larger clone lies one nucleotide away. The rearrangement links TRBV5-1 to TRBJ2-2, with 9 bases fitting TRBD2. The J segment lost 6 bases and the V segment lost 4 bases, leaving 10 bases of the junction unmatched. This CDR3 is 16 amino acids long. CDR1 is SGHRS, CDR2 YFSETQ, per germline. The CDR3 region is CASSGSSGRTAGELFF. The CDR3 region has the DNA TGCGCCAGCAGCGGGAGTAGCGGGAGAACTGCCGGGGAGCTGTTTTTT.

Concerning this clonotype itself: A much larger clone lies a single base off, so this may be a read error. The chain has TRBV9 and TRBJ2-1; perhaps TRBD2 as D (5 bases). The CDR3 contains 14 residues. CDR1 SGDLS and CDR2 YYNGEE come from the germline V gene. CDR3 in amino acids: CACSVESSRGEQFF. The DNA of the CDR3 is TGTGCCTGCAGCGTAGAGTCGAGCCGGGGTGAGCAGTTCTTC.

This clonotype was seen only once. One end of the junction does not line up with germline, which may come from a read error. V is TRBV11-1 and J is TRBJ2-7; D might be TRBD1 (5 bases). The germline V gene encodes CDR1 SGHAT and CDR2 FQDESV (reference sequence). The CDR3 is 15 amino acids. The CDR3 is CPSSITYMGPYEQYF. Here the CDR3 DNA reads TGTCCCAGCAGCATAACGTACATGGGGCCCTACGAGCAGTACTTC.

About this clonotype: Mismatch with germline at one junction end may stem from a read error. V and J are TRBV18 and TRBJ1-1; D is uncertain. Germline-derived CDR1 and CDR2 are KGHSH and LQKENI. This CDR3 has 14 residues. CDR3 sequence: CTSSPNPGNTEAFF. CDR3 nucleotide sequence: TGTACCAGCTCACCCAACCCAGGAAACACTGAAGCTTTCTTT.

This CDR3 is CASSLEDRFRGQPQHF. In nucleotides, the CDR3 is TGTGCCAGCAGCTTAGAGGACAGATTTCGGGGCCAGCCCCAGCATTTT. This chain joins TRBV5-5 and TRBJ1-5; TRBD1 might be the D (6 bases). Trimming cost V 2 bases and J 7 bases, with 19 bases left between them. The CDR3 extends over 16 amino acids. Germline loops: CDR1 SGHKS, CDR2 YYEKEE (reference sequence).

Worth noting for this clonotype: One end of the junction does not line up with germline, which may come from a read error. V and J are TRBV7-2 and TRBJ2-7, with TRBD2 as a possible D gene (6 bases). Germline lookup yields CDR1 SGHTA and CDR2 FQGNSA. The CDR3 covers 14 residues. CDR3 region: CASSLEGGPYGQYF. Written as DNA, the CDR3 is TGTGCCAGCAGCTTGGAGGGCGGGCCGTACGGGCAGTACTTC.

A remark on this clonotype: A much larger clonotype is one base distant, so this may be a read error. This chain connects TRBV5-1 to TRBJ2-1, with 10 bases matching TRBD2. The germline V gene encodes CDR1 SGHRS and CDR2 YFSETQ. J lost 5 bases, V lost 0 bases, and 8 bases had no gene match. This CDR3 is 17 amino acids long. For the CDR3, the DNA is TGCGCCAGCAGCTTGGGTAGATTAGCGGGAGGTCACAATGAGCAGTTCTTC. The encoded protein is CASSLGRLAGGHNEQFF.

Note on this clonotype: One end of the junction does not line up with germline, which may come from a read error. This chain links TRBV4-1 with TRBJ2-1, with 8 bases that match TRBD2. CDR1 and CDR2 from the germline V gene are MGHRA and YSYEKL. The CDR3 loop spans 18 amino acids. DNA for the CDR3: TGCGCAAGCAGACAAAGGACGGGGGGGGCCAGGCTGGACAATGAGCAGTTCTTC. This translates into CASRQRTGGARLDNEQFF.

Concerning this clonotype: A read error may explain this, as a much larger clone is one base away. V and J are TRBV5-4 and TRBJ2-5; 9 nucleotides agree with TRBD2. This CDR3 is built from 16 residues. CDR1 and CDR2 from the germline V gene are SGHNT and YYREEE (reference sequence). CDR3 DNA sequence: TGTGCCAGCAGCCCGGGTGGCGCTAGCGGGAAAGAGACCCATTACTTC. It codes for CASSPGGASGKETHYF.

This clonotype has at least ten counts. The rearrangement joins TRBV20-1 to TRBJ1-1; 8 positions match TRBD1. Per germline, CDR1 DFQATT and CDR2 SNEGSKA (reference sequence). The CDR3 has 12 residues. Trimming took 8 bases from V and 1 from J; bases not matched to a gene: 3. This CDR3 is CSTQGGNTEAFF. The CDR3 nucleotides are TGCAGTACACAGGGGGGGAACACTGAAGCTTTCTTT.

This clonotype came up once. Its ends do not fully match the called genes, so a read error is possible. The V and J genes are TRBV5-6 and TRBJ1-4, with D unclear. Germline loops: CDR1 SGHDT, CDR2 YYEEEE. CDR3 size: 14 residues. CDR3 DNA sequence: TGTGTCAGCAACTTGGATTCCCGCAGTGAAAAACTGTTTTTT. Amino acids: CVSNLDSRSEKLFF.

This chain connects TRBV11-3 to TRBJ2-2; D is possibly TRBD2 (6 bases). The CDR3 consists of 15 residues. CDR1 is SGHNT and CDR2 is YENEEA in the germline V gene. Trimming took 3 bases from V and 10 from J, leaving 18 bases between them. Here the CDR3 DNA reads TGTGCCAGCAGCTTTTCGGGAGTTGTCATCGTGGAGCTGTTTTTT. Translated: CASSFSGVVIVELFF.

The chain links TRBV10-3 to TRBJ2-1, with D perhaps matching TRBD2 (6 bases). The CDR3 loop spans 14 amino acids. Germline CDR1 ENHRY, CDR2 SYGVKD. V shed 4 bases and J shed 7 bases, with 14 bases lying between them. CDR3 sequence: CAISAAGRGNEQFF. The CDR3 nucleotides read TGTGCCATCAGTGCAGCCGGGCGGGGAAATGAGCAGTTCTTC.

This clonotype was detected ten times or more. V and J are TRBV7-9 and TRBJ2-4; D possibly corresponds to TRBD2 (6 bases). The germline gives CDR1 SEHNR, CDR2 FQNEAQ (reference sequence). V was clipped by 5 bases and J by 5 bases, with 16 bases between them. The CDR3 runs 15 residues. The CDR3 region has the DNA TGTGCCAGCAGCAAAACCTCCGCGGGGCAAAACATTCAGTACTTC. Residues: CASSKTSAGQNIQYF.

About this clonotype itself: This may be a read error, as it is one base from a much larger clone. J is TRBJ2-7 and V is TRBV7-9, with TRBD2 matching 8 bases. Germline V gene data show CDR1 as SEHNR and CDR2 as FQNEAQ (reference sequence). The CDR3 totals 18 residues. Trimming took 1 base from V and 0 from J; bases not matched to a gene: 11. The CDR3 DNA sequence: TGTGCCAGCAGCTTAGTCGGGATTAGCGGGAAAAGCTCCTACGAGCAGTACTTC. Protein: CASSLVGISGKSSYEQYF.

Of note for this clonotype: Its ends do not fully match the called genes, so a read error is possible. The chain couples TRBV6-6 to TRBJ2-2, with D perhaps TRBD2 (6 bases). Germline-derived CDR1 and CDR2 are MNHNY and SVGAGI (reference sequence). The CDR3 loop spans 13 amino acids. The CDR3 is CASSFTGGGDLSF. The DNA for the CDR3 is TGTGCCAGCAGTTTCACTGGTGGCGGGGACCTGTCTTTT.

For this clonotype: A single base separates this from a much larger clone, so it may be a read error. The CDR3 nucleotides are TGTGCCAGCAGTGAACCAGGGGGTACCAATCAGCCCCAGCATTTT. It is translated as CASSEPGGTNQPQHF. V usage is TRBV28 and J usage is TRBJ1-5; TRBD1 matches 7 bases. In germline, CDR1 is MDHEN, CDR2 SYDVKM. CDR3 size: 15 residues. After removal of 5 bases from V and 3 bases from J, the junction contained 7 bases not matched to a gene.

Concerning this clonotype itself: A much larger clone lies one base from this, so it may be a read error. V usage is TRBV4-2 and J usage is TRBJ1-5; TRBD1 agrees at 11 bases. The CDR3 covers 15 residues. In germline, CDR1 is LGHNA, CDR2 YNFKEQ. DNA for the CDR3: TGTGCCAGCAACCAAGGGACAGGGGGGAATCAGCCCCAGCATTTT. It yields the protein CASNQGTGGNQPQHF.